This T cell receptor beta chain appears in the sequencing data of a study of blood T cell repertoires in COVID-19 (dated by TCRdb to the early 2020s). Regarding the study in general: The collaborator samples originated in the United States, Italy and Spain and spanned the acute and convalescent phases of COVID-19. Subjects who had been exposed to COVID-19, were actively infected with it, or had recovered from it provided the deeply sampled blood TCRbeta repertoires that made up the dataset. The prospective study material was composed of cDNA or gDNA derived from T cells, B-cell-depleted T cells, or PBMCs. A freely available public database, intended as a resource for researchers studying the immune response to SARS-CoV-2, is where the repertoires were released. A de-identified subject ID, COVID-19 status, age in years and sex were almost always included in the sample metadata. The samples were drawn from two sources: the first 160 participants of the ongoing ImmuneRACE study, and 950 to 1,500 subjects contributed by 6 global collaborators. Where available, HLA class I and class II types were taken from metadata supplied by the sample provider and were not determined by assay-based typing.

TCRbeta CDR3 regions were amplified from genomic DNA using the immunoSEQ Assay, a bias-controlled multiplex PCR. Per the original workflow: Within the assay, amplification of reference gene primers was used to estimate how many nucleated cells each sample contained. Sequence reads were collapsed and filtered to measure the absolute abundance of every unique TCRbeta CDR3 rearrangement. For each sample, productive Simpson clonality was calculated by taking the square root of Simpson's diversity index across productive rearrangements. TCRdb holds this immuneACCESS table with in-frame rearrangements only. Some clones are missing; in checked studies, unresolved V genes explain under half, and the rest has no known cause. The V and J calls and the clone size are those of that table, but D and trimming were determined from the DNA. Within this sample are about 160,000 clones, with approximately 87% of them counted one time only. In total, the top ten clones hold 4% of the sample.

CDR1 and CDR2, looked up from the germline V gene, are KGHSH and LQKENI. V sheds 1 base and J sheds 0 bases, leaving 7 bases between their ends. The CDR3 runs 15 amino acids, cysteine and phenylalanine included. Only the CDR3 portion is preserved as DNA: 45 bases, with reading frame beginning at the first base. Each collaborating institution followed its own protocols to collect whole blood in K2EDTA tubes. Collaborator samples were shipped for TCRbeta analysis as frozen whole blood, isolated PBMCs, or DNA extracted from either sample type. The investigation overall reported the following: The amount of clinical and demographic metadata varied by source and participant and was provided uncurated.

As for this clone: It lacks a known antigen. Qualities for individual bases were not recorded, and no much larger clone is one base off.

Material: peripheral blood. Rearrangement joined TRBV18 to TRBJ1-5; the best D guess is TRBD1, with 5 bases matching. This receptor was identified in a woman aged 70-85 years with acute or convalescent COVID-19. The CDR3 loop reads CASSPQDSSNQPQHF. The DNA is as follows: TGTGCCAGCTCACCACAAGACAGTAGCAATCAGCCCCAGCATTTT.